This TCR beta chain comes out of a study of tumour-infiltrating T cells in Burkitt lymphoma. Study-wide points: Many Burkitt lymphoma patients shared several public clonotypes.

TCRdb's copy holds only in-frame clones and misses some; the assay was immunoSEQ multiplex PCR. The data show around 50,000 clones, with around 31% seen just once and around 2.9% held by the top ten. Germline loops: CDR1 ENHRY, CDR2 SYGVKD. The CDR3 loop spans 18 amino acids. With 2 bases clipped from V and 3 bases from J, the junction kept 11 bases outside the gene matches. Comment on this clone: Antigen: not known.

This chain connects TRBV10-3 to TRBJ2-1, with 9 bases identical to TRBD2. Input material: tumor tissue. The receptor was derived from a human donor with Burkitt lymphoma. The CDR3 region has the DNA TGTGCCATCAGTGAGAGTCGAGGGCTAGCGGGGATCTACAATGAGCAGTTCTTC. Protein product: CAISESRGLAGIYNEQFF.